This T cell receptor (beta chain) was found in a study of cytomegalovirus exposure and HLA in healthy donors. In the PCR, 60 Vbeta and 13 Jbeta primers were used. Method: immunoSEQ multiplex PCR; TCRdb's copy keeps in-frame clones and lacks some. Among roughly 220,000 clones listed, roughly 80% were seen once. This clone was seen a handful of times. Its antigen remains unidentified. CDR3 length equals 13 residues. Trimming removed 2 bases at V and 6 bases at J, with 10 bases between. Germline V gene data show CDR1 as SGHVS and CDR2 as FNYEAQ. Study-level findings and limits: Later analysis indicated greater clonal expansion among HLA-associated TCR beta chains than among equally common other chains. A later analysis found that most CMV-associated TCR beta chains appeared HLA-restricted.

V usage is TRBV7-6 and J usage is TRBJ2-5, with D uncertain. This receptor was taken from a man in his thirties or forties in good health and CMV-seronegative. Sequenced material: PBMCs. As DNA, the CDR3 is TGTGCCAGCAGCTTAATCTCTGGGCAGACCCAGTACTTC. Translating gives CASSLISGQTQYF.